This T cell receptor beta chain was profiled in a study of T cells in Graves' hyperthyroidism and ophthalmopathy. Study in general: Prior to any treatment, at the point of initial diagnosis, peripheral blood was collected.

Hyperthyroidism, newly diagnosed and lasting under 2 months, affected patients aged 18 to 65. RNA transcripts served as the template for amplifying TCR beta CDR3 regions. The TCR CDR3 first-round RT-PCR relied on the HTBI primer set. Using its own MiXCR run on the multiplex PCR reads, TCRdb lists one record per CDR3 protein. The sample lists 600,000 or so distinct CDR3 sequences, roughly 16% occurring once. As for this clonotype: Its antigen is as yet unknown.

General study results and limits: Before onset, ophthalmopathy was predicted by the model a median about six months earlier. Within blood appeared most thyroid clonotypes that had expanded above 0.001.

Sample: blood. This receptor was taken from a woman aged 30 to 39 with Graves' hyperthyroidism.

The CDR3 bases are TGCGCCAGCAGCCATGCCTCTCGCTACACCTTC. This gives the protein CASSHASRYTF. The V and J genes are TRBV4-1 and TRBJ1-2; D gene uncertain. The CDR3 runs 11 residues. Germline V CDR1 and CDR2: MGHRA, YSYEKL. Trimming removed 3 bases from V and 9 bases from J, with 8 bases in between.